The 26 T cell receptor beta chains below all came from one sample that was sequenced in a study of Graves' ophthalmopathy and Graves' hyperthyroidism. As the template, RNA transcripts were used to amplify TCR beta CDR3 regions. HTBI-primed RT-PCR formed the first round, and a multiplex PCR formed the second. MiXCR was run by TCRdb on the multiplex PCR reads, yielding one entry per CDR3 protein. Here the sample spans about 550,000 distinct CDR3 sequences, just under 40% being singletons. The specimen sequenced was peripheral blood or thyroid tissue (not recorded which). Receptors originate from an adult man with Graves' hyperthyroidism.

This chain links TRBV14 with TRBJ2-6; D call uncertain. The CDR3 loop spans 19 amino acids. Germline-derived CDR1 and CDR2 are SGHDN and FVKESK. Deletions cut 0 bases from V and 0 bases from J, with 15 bases between. The DNA of the CDR3 is TGTGCCAGCAGCCAAGATCGTATCTTCTTCCCCTCTGGGGCCAACGTCCTGACTTTC. Its translation: CASSQDRIFFPSGANVLTF.

In its sample, this clonotype was seen many times. The genes are TRBV29-1 and TRBJ2-7; 7 bases are a match to TRBD1. The CDR3 covers 14 residues. From germline, CDR1 is SQVTM and CDR2 ANQGSEA. Losses at the gene ends were 5 bases for V and 7 bases for J; bases not matched to a gene: 14. CDR3 sequence reads: CSVRPPGQRGEQYF. The DNA of the CDR3 is TGCAGCGTTCGACCACCGGGACAGCGCGGAGAGCAGTACTTC.

This chain joins TRBV10-3 and TRBJ1-5, with 8 bases lining up with TRBD1. Germline V lookup: CDR1 ENHRY, CDR2 SYGVKD. This CDR3 spans 17 amino acids. V lost 10 bases, J lost 6 bases, and 20 bases stayed unmatched. The CDR3 DNA follows: TGTGCCAGCTCACCAACTTATACAGGGGGAATGGGTCAGCCCCAGCATTTT. Its translation is CASSPTYTGGMGQPQHF.

Many counts were recorded for this clonotype. The conserved final phenylalanine or tryptophan is absent from the CDR3, which likely points to a read error. This rearrangement joins TRBV2 to TRBJ1-2; TRBD1 might be the D (6 bases). CDR1 is SNHLY, CDR2 FYNNEI, per germline. The V end was cut by 4 bases, the J end by 3 bases, with 6 bases between. This CDR3 is built from 12 residues. This chain's CDR3 is CASSAGDYGYTS. In DNA, the CDR3 is TGTGCCAGCAGTGCAGGGGACTATGGCTACACCTCC.

Ten or more counts support this clonotype. The V and J genes are TRBV28 and TRBJ1-2; the match to TRBD1 covers 7 bases. The V segment lost 7 bases and the J segment 6 bases; nucleotides outside the gene matches: 11. CDR3 size: 14 residues. Per the germline V gene, CDR1 is MDHEN and CDR2 is SYDVKM. CDR3 nucleotides: TGTGCCAGCATTTCACAGGGAGGGGGCCATGGCTACACCTTC. The encoded protein is CASISQGGGHGYTF.

Ten or more counts support this clonotype. The chain links TRBV19 to TRBJ1-5; unclear D gene. V lost 1 base and J lost 3, with 7 bases in between. The CDR3 sequence is 14 residues long. The germline V gene encodes CDR1 LNHDA and CDR2 SQIVND (reference sequence). The CDR3 protein is CASSIATANQPQHF. The CDR3 DNA follows: TGTGCCAGTAGTATAGCAACAGCCAATCAGCCCCAGCATTTT.

The chain couples TRBV10-3 to TRBJ1-1; TRBD1 is a possible D gene (6 bases). This CDR3 has 17 amino acids. Trimming removed 10 bases at V and 0 bases at J, with 24 bases between. Germline values: CDR1 ENHRY, CDR2 SYGVKD. The CDR3 sequence is CASSLQGPVPMNTEAFF. The CDR3 coding sequence is TGTGCCAGCAGCTTACAGGGCCCCGTACCTATGAACACTGAAGCTTTCTTT.

This clonotype appeared many times. The V and J genes are TRBV12-3 or TRBV12-4 and TRBJ1-3; D remains unclear. Trimming removed 3 bases from V and 0 bases from J, with 9 bases in between. CDR3 length: 15 residues. The chain's CDR3 is CASSLNSPSGNTIYF. CDR3 DNA sequence: TGTGCCAGCAGTTTGAATAGTCCCTCTGGAAACACCATATATTTT.

A remark on this clonotype: A much larger clone lies a single base off, so this may be a read error. The chain couples TRBV20-1 to TRBJ1-4; D ambiguous. Germline CDR1 reads DFQATT; CDR2 reads SNEGSKA (reference sequence). V lost 4 bases to trimming and J lost 2 bases, with 8 bases between them. CDR3 length equals 13 residues. This chain's CDR3 is CSAIGPTNEKLFF. In nucleotides, the CDR3 is TGCAGTGCTATAGGACCGACTAATGAAAAACTGTTTTTT.

This clonotype was counted at least ten times. The genes are TRBV7-2 and TRBJ1-5, with D perhaps TRBD1 (5 bases). The CDR3 extends over 14 amino acids. V was pared by 1 base and J by 5 bases, with 9 bases between. Per germline, CDR1 SGHTA and CDR2 FQGNSA. The CDR3 protein is CASSLDGGYQPQHF. In DNA, the CDR3 is TGTGCCAGCAGCTTAGATGGGGGGTATCAGCCCCAGCATTTT.

Remarks on this clonotype: A read error may explain this, as a much larger clone is one base away. This rearrangement joins TRBV20-1 to TRBJ1-5; perhaps TRBD1 as D (5 bases). V lost 2 bases, J lost 6 bases, and 14 bases lay in between. In germline, CDR1 is DFQATT, CDR2 SNEGSKA (reference sequence). This CDR3 comprises 14 residues. CDR3 nucleotides: TGCAGTGCTAGAAGCACTCGTGACAGTCAGCCCCAGCATTTT. Its protein is CSARSTRDSQPQHF.

The CDR3 DNA sequence: TGCAGCGCCGACACTGGGGCGACGGACGAGCAGTACTTC. Protein product: CSADTGATDEQYF. The chain employs TRBV29-1 and TRBJ2-7, with a tentative D call TRBD1 (5 bases). V was clipped by 7 bases and J by 5 bases, with 18 bases between them. CDR1 is SQVTM and CDR2 is ANQGSEA in the germline V gene. The CDR3 has 13 residues.

This chain joins TRBV29-1 and TRBJ1-1, with 9 bases that match TRBD1. V shed 6 bases, J shed 4 bases, and the junction held 3 bases outside the gene matches. The CDR3 has 12 amino acids. Germline values: CDR1 SQVTM, CDR2 ANQGSEA. The CDR3 is CSVTGQGTEAFF. The DNA of the CDR3 is TGCAGCGTAACGGGACAGGGCACTGAAGCTTTCTTT. The variable domain in full, with the rest retrieved from reference TRBV29-1 and TRBJ1-1, is SAVISQKPSRDICQRGTSLTIQCQVDSQVTMMFWYRQQPGQSLTLIATANQGSEATYESGFVIDKFPISRPNLTFSTLTVSNMSPEDSSIYLCSVTGQGTEAFFGQGTRLTVV.

This clonotype has at least ten counts. The rearrangement joins TRBV6-5 to TRBJ2-5; 9 bases line up with TRBD2. The CDR3 extends over 15 amino acids. With 0 bases clipped from V and 4 bases from J, the junction kept 3 bases outside the gene matches. Germline values: CDR1 MNHEY, CDR2 SVGAGI. Here the CDR3 DNA reads TGTGCCAGCAGTTACTCGATAGCGGGAGCAGAGACCCAGTACTTC. This encodes CASSYSIAGAETQYF.

This clonotype was counted only a few times. At one end the junction does not follow the germline gene, possibly because of a read error. The chain couples TRBV7-2 to TRBJ1-2; D not resolved. Germline CDR1 is SGHTA and CDR2 is FQGNSA. The CDR3 length is 14 residues. This CDR3 is CASSLGMINYGHTF. The CDR3 DNA reads as TGTGCCAGCAGCTTAGGGATGATCAACTATGGCCACACCTTC.

This sequence joins TRBV7-3 and TRBJ2-6; TRBD1 agrees at 8 bases. This CDR3 is 17 amino acids long. Unmatched junction bases numbered 6, after V lost 5 bases and J lost 0 bases. Germline-derived CDR1 and CDR2 are SGHTA and FQGTGA. The DNA of the CDR3 is TGTGCCAGCAGCGAGGGAACAGGGGGCTCTGGGGCCAACGTCCTGACTTTC. This codes for CASSEGTGGSGANVLTF. Based on the CDR3 plus reference TRBV7-3 and TRBJ2-6, the full variable domain is GAGVSQTPSNKVTEKGKYVELRCDPISGHTALYWYRQSLGQGPEFLIYFQGTGAADDSGLPNDRFFAVRPEGSVSTLKIQRTERGDSAVYLCASSEGTGGSGANVLTFGAGSRLTVL.

This clonotype was seen many times. V gene TRBV2 combines with J gene TRBJ2-3; 7 bases line up with TRBD2. V lost 8 bases to trimming and J lost 4 bases; unmatched junction nucleotides: 9. Germline CDR1 is SNHLY and CDR2 is FYNNEI. The CDR3 has 14 amino acids. The chain's CDR3 is CASSFGGSADTQYF. Here the CDR3 DNA reads TGTGCCAGCTCCTTCGGCGGGAGCGCAGATACGCAGTATTTT.

This clonotype was counted ten times or more. Mismatch with germline at one junction end may stem from a read error. The rearrangement joins TRBV29-1 to TRBJ1-1, with D unclear. Germline lookup yields CDR1 SQVTM and CDR2 ANQGSEA. CDR3 length: 12 amino acids. The CDR3 DNA follows: TGCAGCCTTGAGCCTTCGAACACTGAAGCTTTCTTT. This translates into CSLEPSNTEAFF. The full variable domain, its missing parts supplied by reference TRBV29-1 and TRBJ1-1, is SAVISQKPSRDICQRGTSLTIQCQVDSQVTMMFWYRQQPGQSLTLIATANQGSEATYESGFVIDKFPISRPNLTFSTLTVSNMSPEDSSIYLCSLEPSNTEAFFGQGTRLTVV.

The chain uses TRBV2 and TRBJ2-5; TRBD1 agrees at 11 bases. Germline trimming cut 6 bases from V and 5 bases from J; bases unmatched to any gene: 2. The CDR3 length is 13 residues. Germline CDR1 reads SNHLY; CDR2 reads FYNNEI. The CDR3: CASRRTGGETQYF. CDR3 coding DNA: TGTGCCAGCAGACGGACAGGGGGCGAGACCCAGTACTTC.

This clonotype has at least ten counts. V usage is TRBV7-2 and J usage is TRBJ2-7; 8 positions match TRBD2. CDR1 is SGHTA, CDR2 FQGNSA, per germline. The length of the CDR3 is 15 residues. V trimming: 2 bases; J trimming: 2 bases; junction bases outside the gene matches: 5. The CDR3 DNA follows: TGTGCCAGCAGCTTAAATAGCGGGGTCCCCTACGAGCAGTACTTC. Translation gives CASSLNSGVPYEQYF. Complete variable domain (other parts from reference TRBV7-2 and TRBJ2-7): GAGVSQSPSNKVTEKGKDVELRCDPISGHTALYWYRQSLGQGLEFLIYFQGNSAPDKSGLPSDRFSAERTGGSVSTLTIQRTQQEDSAVYLCASSLNSGVPYEQYFGPGTRLTVT.

In the case of this clonotype: A single base separates this from a much larger clone, so it may be a read error. This chain joins TRBV5-1 and TRBJ2-5, with D tentatively TRBD1 or TRBD2 (6 bases each). This CDR3 has 14 amino acids. Trimming pared 2 bases from V and 6 bases from J, leaving 14 bases between. Germline V gene sequence: CDR1 SGHRS, CDR2 YFSETQ. The DNA of the CDR3 is TGCGCCAGCAGCTTATTGGGCCGGGGGCAGACCCAGTACTTC. Translating it yields CASSLLGRGQTQYF.

This clonotype was recorded a few times. The V and J genes are TRBV7-9 and TRBJ2-7; unclear D gene. The CDR3 runs 13 residues. V was cut by 3 bases and J by 5 bases, with 11 bases left in between. Per the germline V gene, CDR1 is SEHNR and CDR2 is FQNEAQ (reference sequence). The DNA of the CDR3 is TGTGCCAGCAGCTTCCGGGTCGGAAACGAGCAGTACTTC. Amino acids: CASSFRVGNEQYF.

This clonotype was recorded many times. V gene TRBV2 combines with J gene TRBJ2-7; D gene ambiguous. From germline, CDR1 is SNHLY and CDR2 FYNNEI. The V and J ends lost 4 bases and 3 bases respectively, with 7 bases between them. This CDR3 contains 12 residues. The CDR3 loop reads CASSGLGYEQYF. The CDR3 nucleotides are TGTGCCAGCAGTGGTCTGGGCTACGAGCAGTACTTC. Complete variable domain (other parts from reference TRBV2 and TRBJ2-7): EPEVTQTPSHQVTQMGQEVILRCVPISNHLYFYWYRQILGQKVEFLVSFYNNEISEKSEIFDDQFSVERPDGSNFTLKIRSTKLEDSAMYFCASSGLGYEQYFGPGTRLTVT.

The rearrangement links TRBV10-3 to TRBJ2-2; the match to TRBD1 covers 9 bases. Looked up from germline, CDR1 is ENHRY and CDR2 is SYGVKD. J was trimmed by 7 bases and V by 10 bases; bases with no gene match: 16. The CDR3 runs 16 residues. The CDR3 loop is CASSLYQQGAGGELFF. The CDR3 DNA follows: TGTGCCAGCAGCTTATATCAACAGGGGGCCGGCGGGGAGCTGTTTTTT.

V is TRBV7-3 and J is TRBJ1-6, with 7 positions matching TRBD1. The germline gives CDR1 SGHTA, CDR2 FQGTGA. With 5 bases clipped from V and 10 bases from J, the junction kept 11 bases outside the gene matches. This CDR3 is 15 amino acids long. CDR3 amino acids: CASSSTTGSRSPLHF. The CDR3 bases are TGTGCCAGCAGCAGTACGACAGGGTCTCGCTCACCCCTCCACTTT.

This clonotype was seen more than once but under ten times. The V gene is TRBV7-2, the J gene TRBJ2-6; D is possibly TRBD1 (6 bases). Trimming removed 1 base at V and 2 bases at J, with 18 bases between. From germline, CDR1 is SGHTA and CDR2 FQGNSA. The CDR3 spans 19 residues. CDR3 in DNA: TGTGCCAGCAGCTTAGACCGCAAGAACAGGGAACCTGGGGCCAACGTCCTGACTTTC. Its translation is CASSLDRKNREPGANVLTF.